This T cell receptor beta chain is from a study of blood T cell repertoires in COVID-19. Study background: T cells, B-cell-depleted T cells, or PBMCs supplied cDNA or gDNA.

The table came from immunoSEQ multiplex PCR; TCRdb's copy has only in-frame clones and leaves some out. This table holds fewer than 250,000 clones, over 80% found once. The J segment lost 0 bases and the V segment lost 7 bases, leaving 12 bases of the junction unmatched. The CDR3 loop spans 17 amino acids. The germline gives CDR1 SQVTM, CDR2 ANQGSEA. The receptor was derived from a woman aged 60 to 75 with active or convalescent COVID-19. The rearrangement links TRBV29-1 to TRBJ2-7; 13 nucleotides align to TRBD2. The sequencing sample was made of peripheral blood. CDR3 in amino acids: CSGGNPRTSGSSYEQYF. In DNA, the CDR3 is TGCAGCGGCGGGAACCCCCGGACTAGCGGGAGCTCCTACGAGCAGTACTTC.